The clone carrying this T cell receptor beta chain was observed a handful of times. Its antigen is unidentified. Germline CDR1 KGHSH, CDR2 LQKENI. The CDR3 sequence is 13 residues long. Trimming removed 3 bases at V and 0 bases at J, with 5 bases between. Peptide-pool stimulation followed by sequencing identified expanded antigen-specific CD4+ clonotypes in the ViraFEST assay. The authors isolated CD4+ T cells after roughly 10 days of culture. Vaccine recipients, nucleocapsid antibody negative, had no prior SARS-CoV-2 infection. This sample stems from a study of vaccination effects on CD4 cells after COVID-19. Clones were sequenced by immunoSEQ multiplex PCR, and TCRdb holds only the in-frame ones, with some missing. This sample has about 27,000 clones, with 73% found just once. Findings and limits, study-wide: Marked clonal contraction of both clone types appeared late after vaccination.

Material: CD4+ T cells from PBMCs cultured with HCoV-NL63 spike peptides, obtained before COVID-19 vaccination. The sequence was collected from a human donor who received a COVID-19 vaccine. The gene calls are TRBV18 and TRBJ1-1; no clear D. The CDR3 coding sequence is TGTGCCAGCTCACCGGAGCTGAACACTGAAGCTTTCTTT. It specifies CASSPELNTEAFF.